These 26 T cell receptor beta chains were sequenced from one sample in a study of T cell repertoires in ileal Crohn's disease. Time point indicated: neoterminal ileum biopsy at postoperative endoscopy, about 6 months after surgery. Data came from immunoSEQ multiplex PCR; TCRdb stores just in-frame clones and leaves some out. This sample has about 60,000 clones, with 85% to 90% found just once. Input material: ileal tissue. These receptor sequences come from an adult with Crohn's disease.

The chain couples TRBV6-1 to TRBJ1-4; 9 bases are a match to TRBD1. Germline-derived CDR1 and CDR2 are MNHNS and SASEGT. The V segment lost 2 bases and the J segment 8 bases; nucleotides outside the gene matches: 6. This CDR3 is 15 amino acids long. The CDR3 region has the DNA TGTGCCAGCAGTGAAACGGGGACAGGGCACGAAAAACTGTTTTTT. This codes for CASSETGTGHEKLFF.

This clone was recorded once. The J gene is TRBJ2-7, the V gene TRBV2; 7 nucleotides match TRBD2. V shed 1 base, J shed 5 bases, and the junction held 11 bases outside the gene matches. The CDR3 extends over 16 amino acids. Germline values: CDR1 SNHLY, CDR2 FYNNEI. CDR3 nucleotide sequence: TGTGCCAGCAGTGAAGGCCTAGCGGTGAGATCGGACGAGCAGTACTTC. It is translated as CASSEGLAVRSDEQYF.

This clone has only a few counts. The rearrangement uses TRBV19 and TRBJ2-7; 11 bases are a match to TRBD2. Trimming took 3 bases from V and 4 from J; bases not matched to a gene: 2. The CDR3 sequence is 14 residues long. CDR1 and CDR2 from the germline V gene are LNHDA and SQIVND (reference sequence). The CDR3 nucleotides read TGTGCCAGTAGTATGGCTAGCGGGGGGTACGAGCAGTACTTC. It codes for CASSMASGGYEQYF.

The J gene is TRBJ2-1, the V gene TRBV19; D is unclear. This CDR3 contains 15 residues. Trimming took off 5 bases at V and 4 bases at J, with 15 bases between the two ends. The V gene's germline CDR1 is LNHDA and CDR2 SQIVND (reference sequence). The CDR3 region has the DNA TGTGCCAGTAGTCTCCCCCGGGTCCGGTACAATGAGCAGTTCTTC. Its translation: CASSLPRVRYNEQFF.

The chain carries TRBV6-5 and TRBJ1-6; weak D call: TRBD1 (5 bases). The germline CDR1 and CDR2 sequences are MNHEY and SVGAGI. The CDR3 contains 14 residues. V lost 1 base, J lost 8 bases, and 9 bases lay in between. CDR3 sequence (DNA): TGTGCCAGCAGTTACTTAGGGGAGGATTCACCCCTCCACTTT. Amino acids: CASSYLGEDSPLHF.

Here the CDR3 reads CASSKTRLAGDEQYF. CDR3 bases: TGTGCCAGCAGTAAAACCCGACTAGCGGGAGACGAGCAGTACTTC. The chain joins TRBV25-1 to TRBJ2-7; 12 nucleotides align to TRBD2. V trimming: 5 bases; J trimming: 5 bases; junction bases outside the gene matches: 7. Germline values: CDR1 MGHDK, CDR2 SYGVNS. The CDR3 contains 15 residues.

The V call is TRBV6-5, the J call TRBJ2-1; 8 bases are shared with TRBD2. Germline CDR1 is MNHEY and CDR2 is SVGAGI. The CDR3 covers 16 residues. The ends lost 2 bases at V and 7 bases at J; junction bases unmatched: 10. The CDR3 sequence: CASSYAPAGAWNEQFF. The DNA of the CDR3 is TGTGCCAGCAGTTACGCGCCAGCGGGAGCTTGGAATGAGCAGTTCTTC.

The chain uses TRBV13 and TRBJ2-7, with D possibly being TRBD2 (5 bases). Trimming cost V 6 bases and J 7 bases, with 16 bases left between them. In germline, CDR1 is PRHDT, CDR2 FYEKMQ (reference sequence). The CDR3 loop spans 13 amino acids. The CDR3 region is CASSWTPAREQYF. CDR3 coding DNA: TGTGCCAGCAGTTGGACTCCCGCAAGGGAGCAGTACTTC.

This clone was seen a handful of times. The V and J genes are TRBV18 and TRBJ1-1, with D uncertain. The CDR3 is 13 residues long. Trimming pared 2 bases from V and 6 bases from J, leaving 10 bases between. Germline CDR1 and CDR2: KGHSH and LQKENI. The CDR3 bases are TGTGCCAGCTCACCATCGAATAGCCCTGAAGCTTTCTTT. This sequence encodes CASSPSNSPEAFF.

Here the CDR3 reads CASSDGGTSYGYTF. Here the CDR3 DNA reads TGTGCCAGCAGTGATGGGGGGACCAGCTATGGCTACACCTTC. The chain combines TRBV6-4 with TRBJ1-2; D might be TRBD1 (5 bases). The CDR3 consists of 14 residues. The V gene lost 3 bases and the J gene lost 4 bases, with 12 bases spanning the gap. CDR1 MRHNA and CDR2 SNTAGT come from the germline V gene.

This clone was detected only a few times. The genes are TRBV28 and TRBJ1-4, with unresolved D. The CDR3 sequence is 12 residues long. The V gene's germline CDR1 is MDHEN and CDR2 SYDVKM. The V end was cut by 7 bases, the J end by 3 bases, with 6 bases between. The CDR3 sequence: CASTSPNEKLFF. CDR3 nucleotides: TGTGCCAGCACCTCCCCTAATGAAAAACTGTTTTTT.

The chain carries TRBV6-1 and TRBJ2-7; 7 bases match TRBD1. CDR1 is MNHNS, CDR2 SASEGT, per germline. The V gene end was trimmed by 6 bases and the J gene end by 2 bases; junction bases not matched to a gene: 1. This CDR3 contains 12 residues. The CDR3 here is CASRGTAYEQYV. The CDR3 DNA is TGTGCCAGCAGGGGGACAGCCTACGAGCAGTACGTC.

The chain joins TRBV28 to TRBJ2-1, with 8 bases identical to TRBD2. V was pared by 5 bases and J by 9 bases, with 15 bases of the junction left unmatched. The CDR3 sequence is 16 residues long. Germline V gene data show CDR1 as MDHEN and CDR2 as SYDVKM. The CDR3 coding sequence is TGTGCCAGCAGTACATTCAGCGGGAGTTCCGCGAGTGAGCAGTTCTTC. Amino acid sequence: CASSTFSGSSASEQFF.

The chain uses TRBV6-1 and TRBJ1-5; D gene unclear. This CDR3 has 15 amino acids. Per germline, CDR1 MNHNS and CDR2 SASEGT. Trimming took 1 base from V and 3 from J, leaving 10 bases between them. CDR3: CASSEERATNQPQHF. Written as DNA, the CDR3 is TGTGCCAGCAGTGAAGAACGAGCTACCAATCAGCCCCAGCATTTT.

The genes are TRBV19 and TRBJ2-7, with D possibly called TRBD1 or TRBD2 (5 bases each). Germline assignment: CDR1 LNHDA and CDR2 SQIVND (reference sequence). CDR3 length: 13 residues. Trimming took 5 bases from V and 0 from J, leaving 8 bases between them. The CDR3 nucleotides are TGTGCCAGTAGTGCTGGGGGCTCCTACGAGCAGTACGTC. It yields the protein CASSAGGSYEQYV.

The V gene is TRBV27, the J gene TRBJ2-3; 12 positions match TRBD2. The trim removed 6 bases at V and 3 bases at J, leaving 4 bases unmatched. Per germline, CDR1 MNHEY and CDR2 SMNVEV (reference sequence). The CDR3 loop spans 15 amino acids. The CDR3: CASSRTSGETDTQYF. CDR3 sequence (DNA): TGTGCCAGCAGCCGGACTAGCGGGGAAACAGATACGCAGTATTTT.

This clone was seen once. As DNA, the CDR3 is TGTGCCAGTAGCAGCAAGGACAGGTCATCCAAGGTAGCCAAAAACATTCAGTACTTC. The encoded protein is CASSSKDRSSKVAKNIQYF. V is TRBV19 and J is TRBJ2-4; 7 positions agree with TRBD1. Germline V gene lookup returns CDR1 LNHDA and CDR2 SQIVND (reference sequence). The CDR3 length is 19 residues. Trimming cost V 6 bases and J 0 bases; bases outside gene matches: 17.

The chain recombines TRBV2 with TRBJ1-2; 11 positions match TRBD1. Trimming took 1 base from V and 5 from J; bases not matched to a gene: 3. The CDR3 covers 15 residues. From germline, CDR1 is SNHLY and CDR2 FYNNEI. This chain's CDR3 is CASSEGTGGAYGYTF. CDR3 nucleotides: TGTGCCAGCAGTGAAGGGACAGGGGGCGCATATGGCTACACCTTC. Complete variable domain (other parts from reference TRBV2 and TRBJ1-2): EPEVTQTPSHQVTQMGQEVILRCVPISNHLYFYWYRQILGQKVEFLVSFYNNEISEKSEIFDDQFSVERPDGSNFTLKIRSTKLEDSAMYFCASSEGTGGAYGYTFGSGTRLTVV.

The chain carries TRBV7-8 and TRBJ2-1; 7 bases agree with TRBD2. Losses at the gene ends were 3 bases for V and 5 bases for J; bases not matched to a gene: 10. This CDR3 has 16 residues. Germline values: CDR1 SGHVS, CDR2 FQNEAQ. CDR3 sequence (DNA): TGTGCCAGCAGCTTCGTTACGGGAGGTCCGGACAATGAGCAGTTCTTC. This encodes CASSFVTGGPDNEQFF.

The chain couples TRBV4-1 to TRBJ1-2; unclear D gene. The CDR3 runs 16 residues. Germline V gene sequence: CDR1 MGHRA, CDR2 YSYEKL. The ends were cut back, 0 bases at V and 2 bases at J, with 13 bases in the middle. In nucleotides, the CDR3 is TGCGCCAGCAGCCAAGATGTTACAGCAGCAAACTATGGCTACACCTTC. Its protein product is CASSQDVTAANYGYTF.

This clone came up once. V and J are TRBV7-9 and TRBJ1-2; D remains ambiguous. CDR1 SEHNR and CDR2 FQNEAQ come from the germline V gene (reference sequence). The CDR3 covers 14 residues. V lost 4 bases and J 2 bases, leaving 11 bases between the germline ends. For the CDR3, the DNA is TGTGCCAGCAGCTCACAAACAGCCAACTATGGCTACACCTTC. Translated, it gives CASSSQTANYGYTF. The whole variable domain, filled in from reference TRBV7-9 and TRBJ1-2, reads DTGVSQNPRHKITKRGQNVTFRCDPISEHNRLYWYRQTLGQGPEFLTYFQNEAQLEKSRLLSDRFSAERPKGSFSTLEIQRTEQGDSAMYLCASSSQTANYGYTFGSGTRLTVV.

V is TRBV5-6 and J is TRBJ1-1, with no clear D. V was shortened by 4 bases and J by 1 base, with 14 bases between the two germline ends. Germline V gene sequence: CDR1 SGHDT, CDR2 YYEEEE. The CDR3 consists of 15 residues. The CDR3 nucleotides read TGTGCCAGCAGCACGGGTGTATGGTCGAACACTGAAGCTTTCTTT. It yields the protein CASSTGVWSNTEAFF.

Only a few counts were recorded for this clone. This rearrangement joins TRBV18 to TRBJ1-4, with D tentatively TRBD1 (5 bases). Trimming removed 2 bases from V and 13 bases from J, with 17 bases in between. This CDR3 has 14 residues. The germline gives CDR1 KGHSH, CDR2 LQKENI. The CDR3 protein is CASSPAGDPVLLFF. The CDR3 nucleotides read TGTGCCAGCTCACCAGCGGGGGATCCGGTTCTACTGTTTTTT.

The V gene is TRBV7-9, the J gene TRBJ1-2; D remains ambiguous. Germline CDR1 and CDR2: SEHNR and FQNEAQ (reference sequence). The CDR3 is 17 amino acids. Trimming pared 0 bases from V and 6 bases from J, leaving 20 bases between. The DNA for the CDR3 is TGTGCCAGCAGCTTAGCGGCAGGACTCTCGTCTGGGAATGGCTACACCTTC. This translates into CASSLAAGLSSGNGYTF.

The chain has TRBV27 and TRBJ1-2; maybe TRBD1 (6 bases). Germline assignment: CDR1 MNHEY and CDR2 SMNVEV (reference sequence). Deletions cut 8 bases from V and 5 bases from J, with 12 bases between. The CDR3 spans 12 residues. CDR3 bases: TGTGCCAGCGGGACACGCTTTTATGGCTACACCTTC. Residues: CASGTRFYGYTF.

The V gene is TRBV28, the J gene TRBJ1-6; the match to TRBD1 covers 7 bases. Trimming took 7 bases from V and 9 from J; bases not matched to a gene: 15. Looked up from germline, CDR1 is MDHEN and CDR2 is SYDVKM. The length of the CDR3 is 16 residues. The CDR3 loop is CASMRGQLHVGSPLHF. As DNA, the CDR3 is TGTGCCAGCATGAGGGGACAGCTCCACGTAGGTTCACCCCTCCACTTT. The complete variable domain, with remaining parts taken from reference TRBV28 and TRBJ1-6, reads DVKVTQSSRYLVKRTGEKVFLECVQDMDHENMFWYRQDPGLGLRLIYFSYDVKMKEKGDIPEGYSVSREKKERFSLILESASTNQTSMYLCASMRGQLHVGSPLHFGNGTRLTVT.